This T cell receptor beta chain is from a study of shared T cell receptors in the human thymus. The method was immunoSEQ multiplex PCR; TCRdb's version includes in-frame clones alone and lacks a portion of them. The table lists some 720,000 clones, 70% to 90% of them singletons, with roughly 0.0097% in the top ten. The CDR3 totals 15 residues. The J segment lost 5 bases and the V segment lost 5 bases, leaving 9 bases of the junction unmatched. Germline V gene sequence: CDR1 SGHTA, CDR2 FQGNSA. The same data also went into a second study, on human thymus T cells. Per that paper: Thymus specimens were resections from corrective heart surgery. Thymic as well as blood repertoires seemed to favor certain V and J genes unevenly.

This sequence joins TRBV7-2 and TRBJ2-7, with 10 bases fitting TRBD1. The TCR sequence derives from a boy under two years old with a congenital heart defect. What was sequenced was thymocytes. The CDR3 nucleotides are TGTGCCAGCAGCCTCCGGGACAGGGGTTTCGACGAGCAGTACTTC. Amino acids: CASSLRDRGFDEQYF.